Here is one TCR beta chain with its context. What it binds is unknown. The data were taken from a study of beta chain features in type 1 diabetes. Of the isolated RNA, all was reverse transcribed, and so the sequenced material was expressed TCRB transcripts. There were 3.4 million or so reads on average in the naive, central memory and regulatory T cell samples. The table came from immunoSEQ multiplex PCR; TCRdb's copy has only in-frame clones and leaves some out. The top ten hold 0.03% to 0.045% of the sample, which has about 660,000 clones, over 12% seen once. Every donor had blood drawn once into heparin, approximately 120 mL on average. By way of CD45RO/CCR7/CD25/CD127/CD95/CD27, the CD4+ regulatory, stem cell-like memory, central memory and naive cells were sorted. This CDR3 spans 15 amino acids. V was shortened by 0 bases and J by 6 bases, with 12 bases between the two germline ends. Per the germline V gene, CDR1 is ENHRY and CDR2 is SYGVKD.

Findings of the study overall: A moderate, significant TCRB CDR3 shortening appeared in type 1 diabetes across four CD4+ subsets. TCRB rearrangement may or may not be influenced by HLA type; here this remained unresolved.

The chain employs TRBV10-3 and TRBJ1-5; D call uncertain. The clonotype comes from a man between 18 and 29 years old with type 1 diabetes. The source material was naive CD4+ T cells from blood. CDR3 region: CAISESNPGSQPQHF. Written as DNA, the CDR3 is TGTGCCATCAGTGAGTCGAATCCAGGTAGTCAGCCCCAGCATTTT.